This T cell receptor beta chain was identified during a study of control samples from healthy donors and cancer patients. Using immunoSEQ multiplex PCR, the repertoire was profiled, and TCRdb retains in-frame clones only, with some absent. Here the sample spans 75,000 to 90,000 clones, roughly 89% being singletons. The V end was cut by 5 bases, the J end by 5 bases, with 16 bases between. Germline CDR1 and CDR2: SGHTA and FQGNSA. The CDR3 spans 15 residues. The receptor was isolated from a woman aged 50 to 65 with colorectal cancer. The sample taken for sequencing was PBMCs. The chain is built from TRBV7-2 and TRBJ1-5; no definite D call. The CDR3 bases are TGTGCCAGCAGCCCCGGGAGAAGGGAGGATCAGCCCCAGCATTTT. Protein: CASSPGRREDQPQHF. Together with reference TRBV7-2 and TRBJ1-5, the CDR3 gives the full variable domain: GAGVSQSPSNKVTEKGKDVELRCDPISGHTALYWYRQSLGQGLEFLIYFQGNSAPDKSGLPSDRFSAERTGGSVSTLTIQRTQQEDSAVYLCASSPGRREDQPQHFGDGTRLSIL.